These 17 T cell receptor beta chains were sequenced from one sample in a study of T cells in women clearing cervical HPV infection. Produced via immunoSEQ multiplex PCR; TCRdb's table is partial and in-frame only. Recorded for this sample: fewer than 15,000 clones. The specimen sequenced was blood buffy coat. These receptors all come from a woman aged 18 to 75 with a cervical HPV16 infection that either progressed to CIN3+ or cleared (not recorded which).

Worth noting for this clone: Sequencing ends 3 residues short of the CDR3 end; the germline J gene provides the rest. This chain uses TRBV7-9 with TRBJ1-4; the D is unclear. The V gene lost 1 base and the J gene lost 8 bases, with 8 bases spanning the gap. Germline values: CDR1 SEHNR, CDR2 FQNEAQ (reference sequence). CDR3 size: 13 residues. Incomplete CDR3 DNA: TGTGCCAGCAGCTTAGAGGCGGGGGAAAAA. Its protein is CASSLEAGEK. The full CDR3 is CASSLEAGEKLFF.

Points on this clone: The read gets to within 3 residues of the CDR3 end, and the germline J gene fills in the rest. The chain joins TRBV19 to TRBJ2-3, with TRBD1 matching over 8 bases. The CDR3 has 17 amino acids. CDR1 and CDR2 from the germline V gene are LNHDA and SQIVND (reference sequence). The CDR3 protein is CASSTGTGQGRRETQYF. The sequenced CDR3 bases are TGTGCCAGTAGCACCGGGACCGGACAGGGTAGGAGGGAGACG.

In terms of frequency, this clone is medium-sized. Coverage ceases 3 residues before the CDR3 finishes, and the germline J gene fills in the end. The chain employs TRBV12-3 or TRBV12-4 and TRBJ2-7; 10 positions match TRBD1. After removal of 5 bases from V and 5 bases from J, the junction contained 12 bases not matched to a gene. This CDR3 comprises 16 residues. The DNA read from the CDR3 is TGTGCCAGCAGTGACAGGGGGCGCGGGTATTTCCACGAG. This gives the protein CASSDRGRGYFHE. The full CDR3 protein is CASSDRGRGYFHEQYF.

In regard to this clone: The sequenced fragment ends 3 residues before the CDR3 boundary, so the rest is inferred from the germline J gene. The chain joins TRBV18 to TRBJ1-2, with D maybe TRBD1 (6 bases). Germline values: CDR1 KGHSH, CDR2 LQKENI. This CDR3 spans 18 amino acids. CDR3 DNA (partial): TGTGCCAGCTCACCTGGCGAGCGGGGGGCCCCTGGACACAATGAC. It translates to CASSPGERGAPGHND. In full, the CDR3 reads CASSPGERGAPGHNDYTF. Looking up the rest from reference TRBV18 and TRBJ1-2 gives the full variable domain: NAGVMQNPRHLVRRRGQEARLRCSPMKGHSHVYWYRQLPEEGLKFMVYLQKENIIDESGMPKERFSAEFPKEGPSILRIQQVVRGDSAAYFCASSPGERGAPGHNDYTFGSGTRLTVV.

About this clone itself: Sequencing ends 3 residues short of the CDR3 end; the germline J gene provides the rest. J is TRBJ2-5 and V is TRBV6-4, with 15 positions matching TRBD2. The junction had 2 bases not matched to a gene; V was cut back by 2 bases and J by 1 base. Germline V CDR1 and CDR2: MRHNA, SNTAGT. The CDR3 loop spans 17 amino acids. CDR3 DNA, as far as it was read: TGTGCCAGCAGTGACCCGGGACTAGCGGGGGGCCAAGAGACC. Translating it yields CASSDPGLAGGQET. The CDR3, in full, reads CASSDPGLAGGQETQYF.

The CDR3 spells CASSSSGGSVYDYTF. CDR3 DNA, as far as it was read: TGTGCCAGCAGCTCTAGCGGGGGTTCTGTCTACGAC. The chain links TRBV7-6 to TRBJ1-2, with D possibly being TRBD1 (5 bases). The read comes to an end 3 residues before the CDR3 does, leaving the germline J gene to fill in the end. This CDR3 region has 15 residues. CDR1 is SGHVS and CDR2 is FNYEAQ in the germline V gene.

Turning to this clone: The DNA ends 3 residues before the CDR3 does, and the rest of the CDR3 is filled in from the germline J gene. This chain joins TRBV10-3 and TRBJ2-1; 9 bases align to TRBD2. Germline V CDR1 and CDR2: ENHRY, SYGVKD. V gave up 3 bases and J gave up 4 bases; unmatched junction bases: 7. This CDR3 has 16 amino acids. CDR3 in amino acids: CAISDHQRGVYNEQFF. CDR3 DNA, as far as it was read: TGTGCCATCAGTGATCACCAGCGGGGGGTTTACAATGAG.

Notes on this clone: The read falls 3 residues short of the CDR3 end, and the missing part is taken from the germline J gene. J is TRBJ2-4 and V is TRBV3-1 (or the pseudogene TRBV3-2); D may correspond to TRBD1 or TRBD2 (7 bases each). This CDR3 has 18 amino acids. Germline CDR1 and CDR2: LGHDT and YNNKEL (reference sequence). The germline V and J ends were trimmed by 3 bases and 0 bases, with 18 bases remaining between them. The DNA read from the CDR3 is TGTGCCAGCAGCCAGAGCGGGACAGCGAATCTAGCCAAAAACATT. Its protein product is CASSQSGTANLAKNI. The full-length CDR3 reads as CASSQSGTANLAKNIQYF.

The CDR3 here is CAISESEGQGKSYGYTF. The sequenced part of the CDR3 DNA is TGTGCCATCAGTGAGAGCGAGGGACAGGGAAAGAGCTATGGC. The J gene is TRBJ1-2, the V gene TRBV10-3; 9 bases match TRBD1. Coverage ceases 3 residues before the CDR3 finishes, and the germline J gene fills in the end. Trimming at V came to 2 bases and at J to 4 bases, leaving 11 bases not matched to a gene. The V gene's germline CDR1 is ENHRY and CDR2 SYGVKD. The CDR3 spans 17 residues.

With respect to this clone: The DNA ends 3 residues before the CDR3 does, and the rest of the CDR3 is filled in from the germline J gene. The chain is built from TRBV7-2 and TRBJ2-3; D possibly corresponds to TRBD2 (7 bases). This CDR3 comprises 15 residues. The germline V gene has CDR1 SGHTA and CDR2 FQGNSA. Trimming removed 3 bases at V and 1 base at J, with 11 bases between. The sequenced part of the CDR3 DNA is TGTGCCAGCAGCTTGGGCGGGGGCCGCACAGATACG. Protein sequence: CASSLGGGRTDT. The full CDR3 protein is CASSLGGGRTDTQYF.

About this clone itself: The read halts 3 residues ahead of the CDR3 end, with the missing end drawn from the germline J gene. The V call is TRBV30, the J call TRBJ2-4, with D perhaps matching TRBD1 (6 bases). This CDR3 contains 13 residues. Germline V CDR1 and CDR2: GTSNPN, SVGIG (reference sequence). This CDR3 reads CAWSGTTLSSQYF. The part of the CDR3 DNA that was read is TGTGCCTGGAGCGGGACAACCCTCTCTAGT.

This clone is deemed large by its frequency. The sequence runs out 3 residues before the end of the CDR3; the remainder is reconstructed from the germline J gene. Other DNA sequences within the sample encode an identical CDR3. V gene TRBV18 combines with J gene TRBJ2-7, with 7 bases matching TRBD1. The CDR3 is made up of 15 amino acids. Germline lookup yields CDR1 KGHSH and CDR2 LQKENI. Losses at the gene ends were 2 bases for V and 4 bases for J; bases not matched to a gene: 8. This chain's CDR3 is CASSPAPGGEYEQYF. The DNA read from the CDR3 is TGTGCCAGCTCACCAGCCCCAGGGGGAGAGTACGAG. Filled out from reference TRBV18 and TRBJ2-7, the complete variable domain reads NAGVMQNPRHLVRRRGQEARLRCSPMKGHSHVYWYRQLPEEGLKFMVYLQKENIIDESGMPKERFSAEFPKEGPSILRIQQVVRGDSAAYFCASSPAPGGEYEQYFGPGTRLTVT.

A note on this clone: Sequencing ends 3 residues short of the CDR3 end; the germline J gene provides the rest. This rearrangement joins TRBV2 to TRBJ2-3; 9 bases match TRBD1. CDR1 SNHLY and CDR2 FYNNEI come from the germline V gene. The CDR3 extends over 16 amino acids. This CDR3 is CASSGQGVRSNQPQYF. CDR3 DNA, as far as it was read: TGTGCCAGCAGTGGACAGGGGGTGAGGAGCAATCAGCCG.

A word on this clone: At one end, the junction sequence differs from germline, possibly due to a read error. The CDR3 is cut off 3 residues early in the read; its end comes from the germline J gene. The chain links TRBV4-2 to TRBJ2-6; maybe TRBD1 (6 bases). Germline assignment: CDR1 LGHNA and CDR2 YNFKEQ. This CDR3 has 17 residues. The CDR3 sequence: CASSQFWTASGANVLTF. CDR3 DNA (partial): TGCGCCAGCAGCCAATTTTGGACAGCATCTGGGGCCAACGTC.

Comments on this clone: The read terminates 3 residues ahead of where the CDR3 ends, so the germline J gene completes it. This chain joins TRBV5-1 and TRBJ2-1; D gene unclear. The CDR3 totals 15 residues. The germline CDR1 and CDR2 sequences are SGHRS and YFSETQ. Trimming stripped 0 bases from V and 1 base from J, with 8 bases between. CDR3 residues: CASSLGALSYNEQFF. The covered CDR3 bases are TGCGCCAGCAGCTTGGGGGCCCTATCCTACAATGAG.

The DNA read from the CDR3 is TGTGCCAGCAGTGAAATGACTAGCGGGGGAGGAGGAGAGACA. Amino acid sequence: CASSEMTSGGGGET. The full CDR3 sequence reads CASSEMTSGGGGETAFF. The chain combines TRBV6-1 with TRBJ1-1; tentative D call: TRBD1 (5 bases). The read ends 3 residues shy of where the CDR3 ends; the end is completed using the germline J gene. Germline V lookup: CDR1 MNHNS, CDR2 SASEGT. The CDR3 has 17 amino acids.

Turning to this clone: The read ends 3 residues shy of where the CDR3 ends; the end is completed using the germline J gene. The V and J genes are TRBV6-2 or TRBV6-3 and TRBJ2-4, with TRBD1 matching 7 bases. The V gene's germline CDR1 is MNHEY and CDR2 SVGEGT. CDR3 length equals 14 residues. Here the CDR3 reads CASSETGLGYGQYF. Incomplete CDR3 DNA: TGTGCCAGCAGTGAGACAGGGCTTGGCTATGGT.